Listed below are T cell receptor beta chains from one sample, sequenced in a study of blood T cell repertoires in COVID-19. Measured with immunoSEQ multiplex PCR; TCRdb has only the in-frame clones, and not every one. The sample consists of 130,000 to 150,000 clones, 70% to 90% of them appearing once. Sequencing was performed on peripheral blood. The receptors shown here come from a woman in her forties with active or convalescent COVID-19. The CDR3 runs from the conserved cysteine through the conserved F or W. D genes are given only for firm matches. Size tells how often a clone was seen (once, few, many) or the class of an expanded clone, and some rows leave it out.

J	size	D	V	DNA	CDR3
TRBJ2-5	.	TRBD2	TRBV5-1	TGCGCCAGCAGCTTAGGGCTAGCGGGGGGCCAAGAGACCCAGTACTTC	CASSLGLAGGQETQYF
TRBJ2-1	.	.	TRBV3-1/TRBV3-2	TGTGCCAGCAGCCAAGATCAGAACAATGAGCAGTTCTTC	CASSQDQNNEQFF
TRBJ1-1	.	.	TRBV10-3	TGTGCCAGCGGCGGGGACGGGTACACTGAAGCTTTCTTT	CASGGDGYTEAFF
TRBJ2-7	.	.	TRBV19	TGTGCCAGTAGTTCTAGACTGTCAACCATCTACGAGCAGTACTTC	CASSSRLSTIYEQYF
TRBJ1-1	.	TRBD1	TRBV6-5	TGTGCCAGCAGTTCCTTACAGGGGGGGAACACTGAAGCTTTCTTT	CASSSLQGGNTEAFF
TRBJ1-1	few	.	TRBV12-3/TRBV12-4	TGTGCCAGCAGTCGGGGGGTCTCTGAAGCTTTCTTT	CASSRGVSEAFF
TRBJ2-2	.	TRBD2	TRBV4-3	TGCGCCAGCAGCCAAGGTTCGTCCGGGACTAGCTCTGGCGGGGAGCTGTTTTTT	CASSQGSSGTSSGGELFF
TRBJ1-1	.	.	TRBV4-1	TGCGCCAGCAGCCAAGTGGACAGACTGAACACTGAAGCTTTCTTT	CASSQVDRLNTEAFF
TRBJ2-1	.	.	TRBV6-2/TRBV6-3	TGTGCCAGCAGCCCTCACACGAACTACAATGAGCAGTTCTTC	CASSPHTNYNEQFF
TRBJ2-7	.	.	TRBV28	TGTGCCAGCAGTTCTAGGATCTACGAGCAGTACTTC	CASSSRIYEQYF
TRBJ2-7	.	TRBD2	TRBV18	TGTGCCAGCTCACCCTCGGGACTAGCCATTTCCCCCTACGAGCAGTACTTC	CASSPSGLAISPYEQYF
TRBJ2-1	.	.	TRBV6-5	TGTGCCAGCAGTTACTCGATGCGGAATACCTACAATGAGCAGTTCTTC	CASSYSMRNTYNEQFF
TRBJ1-2	.	.	TRBV2	TGTGCCAGCAGTGACCTGGGGGGGCGCAGGGGCTACACCTTC	CASSDLGGRRGYTF
TRBJ2-5	once	TRBD2	TRBV24-1	TGTGCCACCGGCGCTTCGGGGGGAGCCCAAGAGACCCAGTACTTC	CATGASGGAQETQYF
TRBJ1-2	.	TRBD1	TRBV10-3	TGTGCCATCAGTGACCCGGACAGGGGGCTCCGCTATGGCTACACCTTC	CAISDPDRGLRYGYTF
TRBJ1-5	.	.	TRBV28	TGTGCCAGCAGTTTCACAGTGATTGGCAATCAGCCCCAGCATTTT	CASSFTVIGNQPQHF
TRBJ1-1	.	.	TRBV19	TGTGCCAGTATCCCCCCTGGGGCGTGGAACACTGAAGCTTTCTTT	CASIPPGAWNTEAFF
TRBJ2-2	.	TRBD2	TRBV27	TGTGCCAGCAGGGGGGGGAGGTTGAACACCGGGGAGCTGTTTTTT	CASRGGRLNTGELFF
TRBJ1-1	.	TRBD1	TRBV28	TGTGCCAGCAGTCTGACAGGGGGCACTGAAGCTTTCTTT	CASSLTGGTEAFF
TRBJ2-7	.	.	TRBV13	TGTGCCAGCAGCTCTAGCTTTAGTAACAGATTGGCAGGCTTCTACGAGCAGTACTTC	CASSSSFSNRLAGFYEQYF
TRBJ1-2	.	.	TRBV14	TGTGCCAGCAGCCTCTCCATAGGGGTCTATGGCTACACCTTC	CASSLSIGVYGYTF
TRBJ2-3	.	.	TRBV6-1	TGTGCCAGCAGTGAAATTGAGGTACCGGCGGCAGATACGCAGTATTTT	CASSEIEVPAADTQYF
TRBJ1-1	.	.	TRBV29-1	TGCAGCGCTCAAACGGGGGGCACTGAAGCTTTCTTT	CSAQTGGTEAFF
TRBJ1-6	.	.	TRBV19	TGTGCCAGTAGTATAGCAGTTATAGGGAGCGGGCAGAATTCACCCCTCCACTTT	CASSIAVIGSGQNSPLHF
TRBJ2-2	.	TRBD1	TRBV4-3	TGCGCCAGCAGCCATGGTGACAGGGACACCGGGGAGCTGTTTTTT	CASSHGDRDTGELFF
TRBJ1-5	.	.	TRBV28	TGTGCCAGCAGGGCAGTCGGGAGGATTGGACAGCCCCAGCATTTT	CASRAVGRIGQPQHF
TRBJ2-3	.	.	TRBV6-6	TGTGCCAGCAGTAGGGGGTCGAGCACAGATACGCAGTATTTT	CASSRGSSTDTQYF
TRBJ1-5	few	TRBD1	TRBV6-6	TGTGCCAGCAGGAGGACAGGGGGCTTCAATCAGCCCCAGCATTTT	CASRRTGGFNQPQHF
TRBJ1-2	.	.	TRBV14	TGTGCCAGCAGCCCCGGGAGGAGCTATGGCTACACCTTC	CASSPGRSYGYTF
TRBJ2-2	.	TRBD1	TRBV3-1/TRBV3-2	TGTGCCAGCAGACAACTGGGACAGGGGAGATCAACCGGGGAGCTGTTTTTT	CASRQLGQGRSTGELFF
TRBJ1-3	.	.	TRBV6-6	TGTGCCAGCAGTTACAGAGGAACCATATATTTT	CASSYRGTIYF
TRBJ1-2	.	TRBD1	TRBV3-1/TRBV3-2	TGTGCCAGCAGCCCCATACAGGGGACCTATGGTGGCTACACCTTC	CASSPIQGTYGGYTF
TRBJ2-1	.	TRBD2	TRBV5-1	TGCGCCAGCAGCAGGATAGCGGGAGGGGGCTACAATGAGCAGTTCTTC	CASSRIAGGGYNEQFF
TRBJ1-5	.	.	TRBV27	TGTGCCAGCAGTTTAAACCGGCCAGGGAGCAATCAGCCCCAGCATTTT	CASSLNRPGSNQPQHF
TRBJ1-2	.	.	TRBV5-4	TGTGCCAGCAGCCCCCTGTGGGGCTCTGGCTACACCTTC	CASSPLWGSGYTF
TRBJ1-2	.	.	TRBV6-5	TGTGCCAGCAGCCGACAGCAAAACTATGGCTACACCTTC	CASSRQQNYGYTF
TRBJ2-6	.	.	TRBV18	TGTGCCAGCTCACCCCCAGGTGCTGGGGCCAACGTCCTGACTTTC	CASSPPGAGANVLTF
TRBJ1-5	once	.	TRBV12-3/TRBV12-4	TGTGCCAGCAGCGGACAGATAAATCAGCCCCAGCATTTT	CASSGQINQPQHF
TRBJ2-3	.	.	TRBV9	TGTGCCAGCAGCGTAGACCCAGGCTATGTCACAGATACGCAGTATTTT	CASSVDPGYVTDTQYF
TRBJ2-5	.	.	TRBV11-2	TGTGCCAGCAGCTTAGAAGGGGGGGTAGGGACCCAGTACTTC	CASSLEGGVGTQYF
TRBJ1-1	.	.	TRBV10-1	TGCGCCAGCAGAGCAGGGGACCGGAACACTGAAGCTTTCTTT	CASRAGDRNTEAFF
TRBJ2-7	.	.	TRBV10-2	TGCGCCAGCAGCCGAGCGGGTGGCTACGAGCAGTACTTC	CASSRAGGYEQYF
TRBJ2-1	.	TRBD2	TRBV6-2/TRBV6-3	TGTGCCAGCAGCCCCCTCGGGCGGGGGGGCCATAATGAGCAGTTCTTC	CASSPLGRGGHNEQFF
TRBJ2-5	.	.	TRBV7-2	TGTGCCAGCAGCCCGCAGGGTAGGGAGACCCAGTACTTC	CASSPQGRETQYF
TRBJ1-2	.	TRBD1	TRBV12-3/TRBV12-4	TGTGCCAGCAGTGACAGGGGAATAGGCTACACCTTC	CASSDRGIGYTF
TRBJ1-6	.	TRBD1	TRBV27	TGTGCCAGCAGGGACAGGGGGCCCGATAATTCACCCCTCCACTTT	CASRDRGPDNSPLHF
TRBJ1-1	.	.	TRBV6-4	TGTGCCAGCAGTCCAAGTGCGCGGAACACTGAAGCTTTCTTT	CASSPSARNTEAFF
TRBJ2-7	once	.	TRBV28	TGTGCCAGCAGTCCGATAAACCGGGGGTCTTCCTACGAGCAGTACTTC	CASSPINRGSSYEQYF
TRBJ1-6	.	TRBD1	TRBV28	TGTGCCAGCAGTTTGCGGACAGGAGGCCTCCACTTT	CASSLRTGGLHF
TRBJ1-2	.	.	TRBV7-2	TGTGCCAGCAGCTCGGGGGGACCGCACTATGGCTACACCTTC	CASSSGGPHYGYTF